These 32 T cell receptor beta chains came from one sample sequenced in a study of cytomegalovirus exposure and HLA in healthy donors (dated by TCRdb to about 2017). To prepare the library, the immunoSEQ multiplex PCR assay was applied. The multiplex PCR relied on a mix of 60 forward primers for TCR Vbeta segments and 13 reverse primers for TCR Jbeta segments. TCRdb obtained this table from immuneACCESS and retained in-frame rearrangements with V and J assigned. These tables miss some clones; where compared with another copy, unresolved V genes account for less than half of the shortfall, and the remainder is unexplained. Recorded for this sample are hundreds of thousands of clones; about 78% of them occurred a single time. The biggest ten clones account for 3.8% of the sample. Source material: PBMCs. The source of these receptors is a male donor in good health and CMV-seronegative.

The J gene is TRBJ2-1, the V gene TRBV5-1; the match to TRBD2 covers 10 bases. Germline trimming cut 0 bases from V and 0 bases from J; bases unmatched to any gene: 6. The CDR3 covers 18 residues. Germline CDR1 and CDR2: SGHRS and YFSETQ. This chain's CDR3 is CASSLELAGVSSYNEQFF. The CDR3, as DNA: TGCGCCAGCAGCTTGGAGCTAGCGGGGGTGAGCTCCTACAATGAGCAGTTCTTC.

The chain links TRBV9 to TRBJ2-2, with D possibly matching TRBD1 (6 bases). Trimming pared 0 bases from V and 7 bases from J, leaving 10 bases between. The germline gives CDR1 SGDLS, CDR2 YYNGEE. The CDR3 runs to 14 residues. CDR3 sequence: CASSVEGGGGELFF. Written as DNA, the CDR3 is TGTGCCAGCAGCGTAGAAGGGGGTGGCGGGGAGCTGTTTTTT.

A single count supports this clone. The missing conserved phenylalanine or tryptophan at the end of this CDR3 makes a read error likely. The chain joins TRBV6-5 to TRBJ1-2; D ambiguous. The CDR3 extends over 13 amino acids. The V gene's germline CDR1 is MNHEY and CDR2 SVGAGI. V gave up 5 bases and J gave up 0 bases, with 7 bases separating them. Here the CDR3 DNA reads TGTGCCAGCAGTCTGACGGCTAACTATGGCTACACCTCC. Translated: CASSLTANYGYTS.

The genes are TRBV5-1 and TRBJ1-6; TRBD1 might be the D (5 bases). The CDR3 runs 14 residues. V shed 0 bases and J shed 4 bases, with 5 bases lying between them. The germline CDR1 and CDR2 sequences are SGHRS and YFSETQ. CDR3 coding DNA: TGCGCCAGCAGCTTGGAGGGGTATAATTCACCCCTCCACTTT. It codes for CASSLEGYNSPLHF.

The rearrangement links TRBV28 to TRBJ1-5; 10 bases agree with TRBD1. Per the germline V gene, CDR1 is MDHEN and CDR2 is SYDVKM. The CDR3 spans 15 residues. V trimming: 5 bases; J trimming: 6 bases; junction bases outside the gene matches: 7. The CDR3 region has the DNA TGTGCCAGCAGTCGACAGGGGGCTCGCACTCAGCCCCAGCATTTT. Amino acid sequence: CASSRQGARTQPQHF.

The CDR3 region is CSVGTVNSNQPQHF. The CDR3 DNA reads as TGCAGCGTGGGGACAGTAAATAGCAATCAGCCCCAGCATTTT. The genes are TRBV29-1 and TRBJ1-5; 7 bases line up with TRBD1. V was pared by 6 bases and J by 0 bases, with 5 bases of the junction left unmatched. The CDR3 loop spans 14 amino acids. Germline lookup yields CDR1 SQVTM and CDR2 ANQGSEA.

The chain is built from TRBV9 and TRBJ2-3, with 11 bases that match TRBD2. CDR1 and CDR2 from the germline V gene are SGDLS and YYNGEE. CDR3 size: 15 residues. The V and J ends lost 3 bases and 6 bases, in that order; junction bases with no gene match: 6. In nucleotides, the CDR3 is TGTGCCAGCAGCGCCCGACTAGCGGGACCGGATACGCAGTATTTT. It encodes CASSARLAGPDTQYF.

CDR3 residues: CASSPLMGQGTGELFF. DNA of the CDR3: TGCGCCAGCAGCCCATTAATGGGACAGGGCACCGGGGAGCTGTTTTTT. The chain employs TRBV4-1 and TRBJ2-2; 9 bases map to TRBD1. V lost 4 bases, J lost 4 bases, and 7 bases stayed unmatched. Germline CDR1 and CDR2: MGHRA and YSYEKL. CDR3 length equals 16 residues.

This sequence joins TRBV2 and TRBJ1-5, with D unclear. The V gene lost 6 bases and the J gene lost 5 bases, with 14 bases spanning the gap. The CDR3 runs 14 residues. Germline CDR1 reads SNHLY; CDR2 reads FYNNEI. The CDR3 nucleotides read TGTGCCAGCAGGGGGAGTGGGGTCTATCAGCCCCAGCATTTT. Translated: CASRGSGVYQPQHF. Using reference TRBV2 and TRBJ1-5 for the parts outside the CDR3, the full variable domain is EPEVTQTPSHQVTQMGQEVILRCVPISNHLYFYWYRQILGQKVEFLVSFYNNEISEKSEIFDDQFSVERPDGSNFTLKIRSTKLEDSAMYFCASRGSGVYQPQHFGDGTRLSIL.

The chain couples TRBV27 to TRBJ1-4; D is ambiguous. Germline V CDR1 and CDR2: MNHEY, SMNVEV (reference sequence). The length of the CDR3 is 17 residues. Trimming pared 2 bases from V and 2 bases from J, leaving 15 bases between. DNA for the CDR3: TGTGCCAGCAGTTTAATTAGAGGCGGCCCGACTAATGAAAAACTGTTTTTT. It translates to CASSLIRGGPTNEKLFF.

This chain uses TRBV5-1 with TRBJ2-7, with 8 bases identical to TRBD2. Germline-derived CDR1 and CDR2 are SGHRS and YFSETQ. V shed 4 bases and J 1 base; nucleotides not matched to a gene: 1. The CDR3 has 13 residues. CDR3 protein: CASSIAGSYEQYF. CDR3 nucleotides: TGCGCCAGCAGCATAGCGGGATCCTACGAGCAGTACTTC. Full variable domain (outside the CDR3, taken from reference TRBV5-1 and TRBJ2-7): KAGVTQTPRYLIKTRGQQVTLSCSPISGHRSVSWYQQTPGQGLQFLFEYFSETQRNKGNFPGRFSGRQFSNSRSEMNVSTLELGDSALYLCASSIAGSYEQYFGPGTRLTVT.

The chain links TRBV6-6 to TRBJ2-3, with a tentative D call TRBD1 (6 bases). Trimming left V 5 bases short and J 6 bases short, with 15 bases between. The CDR3 runs to 14 residues. Germline V CDR1 and CDR2: MNHNY, SVGAGI (reference sequence). This chain's CDR3 is CASSATQGLDTQYF. CDR3 bases: TGTGCCAGCAGTGCAACGCAGGGGCTGGATACGCAGTATTTT.

This chain uses TRBV4-1 with TRBJ2-1; D is perhaps TRBD2 (5 bases). With 3 bases removed from V and 2 bases from J, the gap between germline ends came to 17 bases. The germline gives CDR1 MGHRA, CDR2 YSYEKL. The CDR3 runs to 17 residues. The CDR3 DNA is TGCGCCAGCAGCCAGCGTTCTAGCTTTGCGGCCTACAATGAGCAGTTCTTC. It translates to CASSQRSSFAAYNEQFF.

This clone has just a few counts. The chain has TRBV30 and TRBJ1-1; D ambiguous. The CDR3 spans 17 residues. V lost 0 bases to trimming and J lost 1 base, with 18 bases between them. CDR1 is GTSNPN, CDR2 SVGIG, per germline (reference sequence). The CDR3 nucleotides read TGTGCCTGGAGTGTAAAGAGTTCTTCGCTCTGGAACACTGAAGCTTTCTTT. Protein sequence: CAWSVKSSSLWNTEAFF.

The chain joins TRBV13 to TRBJ2-5; 10 bases are a match to TRBD2. The closer fit of TRBJ2-7 to the DNA end suggests the J call may be wrong. CDR1 and CDR2 (germline): PRHDT, FYEKMQ (reference sequence). The CDR3 is made up of 15 amino acids. The CDR3 coding sequence is TGTGCCAGCAGCTCTCGACTAGCGGGTCTATACGAGCAGTACTTC. It is translated as CASSSRLAGLYEQYF.

A word on this clone: Other DNA sequences in this specimen translate into the identical CDR3. The gene calls are TRBV6-1 and TRBJ2-1; 11 bases fit TRBD2. This CDR3 comprises 15 residues. The J segment lost 2 bases and the V segment lost 6 bases, leaving 3 bases of the junction unmatched. Germline CDR1 and CDR2: MNHNS and SASEGT. The CDR3: CASRTSGRAYNEQFF. The CDR3 coding sequence is TGTGCCAGCAGAACTAGCGGGAGAGCCTACAATGAGCAGTTCTTC.

This chain joins TRBV7-6 and TRBJ1-6; no clear D gene. The CDR3 spans 16 residues. V lost 1 base and J lost 9, with 16 bases in between. The germline CDR1 and CDR2 sequences are SGHVS and FNYEAQ. The CDR3 loop reads CASSLGGGSSGSPLHF. The CDR3 DNA follows: TGTGCCAGCAGCTTAGGTGGAGGGAGTTCGGGTTCACCCCTCCACTTT.

This sequence joins TRBV30 and TRBJ1-1, with D possibly matching TRBD1 (6 bases). The V end lost 4 bases, the J end lost 0 bases, and 12 bases lay between the germline ends. CDR3 length equals 14 residues. The germline gives CDR1 GTSNPN, CDR2 SVGIG (reference sequence). CDR3 residues: CAWKVRGMNTEAFF. The CDR3 coding sequence is TGTGCCTGGAAGGTCAGGGGCATGAACACTGAAGCTTTCTTT.

V gene TRBV5-4 combines with J gene TRBJ2-2; maybe TRBD1 (6 bases). Trimming left V 0 bases short and J 5 bases short, with 11 bases between. Germline lookup yields CDR1 SGHNT and CDR2 YYREEE (reference sequence). The CDR3 loop spans 15 amino acids. CDR3 sequence (DNA): TGTGCCAGCAGCTTGGCCCGCCAGGGGACCGGGGAGCTGTTTTTT. Translated, it gives CASSLARQGTGELFF.

In DNA, the CDR3 is TGTGCCAGCAGCTCCCCTAGTAATCAAGAGACCCAGTACTTC. This codes for CASSSPSNQETQYF. This chain connects TRBV5-4 to TRBJ2-5; D gene ambiguous. The germline CDR1 and CDR2 sequences are SGHNT and YYREEE (reference sequence). Deletions cut 3 bases from V and 2 bases from J, with 11 bases between. This CDR3 has 14 residues.

Of note for this clone: Relative to the germline gene, one junction end is altered; a read error may explain this. The CDR3 nucleotides are TGTGCCAGCAGCTTGAAAGGGAACACCGGGGAGATGTTTTTT. The encoded protein is CASSLKGNTGEMFF. This rearrangement joins TRBV5-4 to TRBJ2-2; weak D call: TRBD2 (5 bases). The CDR3 loop spans 14 amino acids. Germline loops: CDR1 SGHNT, CDR2 YYREEE (reference sequence).

Comments on this clone: At the DNA level, this CDR3 is encoded by other sequences in the same sample as well. CDR3 sequence: CASSFRGNTEAFF. Here the CDR3 DNA reads TGTGCCAGCAGTTTTCGGGGTAACACTGAAGCTTTCTTT. The chain is built from TRBV28 and TRBJ1-1; D remains ambiguous. Germline V lookup: CDR1 MDHEN, CDR2 SYDVKM. CDR3 length: 13 amino acids. Trimming took 3 bases from V and 2 from J, leaving 7 bases between them.

V usage is TRBV6-5 and J usage is TRBJ1-4, with TRBD1 identical over 8 bases. The CDR3 loop spans 13 amino acids. V shed 6 bases, J shed 5 bases, and the junction held 2 bases outside the gene matches. The germline CDR1 and CDR2 sequences are MNHEY and SVGAGI. The CDR3 here is CASRGTGNEKLFF. For the CDR3, the DNA is TGTGCCAGCAGAGGGACAGGCAATGAAAAACTGTTTTTT.

The V and J genes are TRBV6-1 and TRBJ1-5; 8 bases align to TRBD1. This CDR3 spans 15 amino acids. Per germline, CDR1 MNHNS and CDR2 SASEGT. The V segment lost 5 bases and the J segment 0 bases; nucleotides outside the gene matches: 3. This CDR3 is CASSMDRVSNQPQHF. Here the CDR3 DNA reads TGTGCCAGCAGTATGGACAGGGTTAGCAATCAGCCCCAGCATTTT.

J is TRBJ2-1 and V is TRBV28, with 9 bases matching TRBD1. With V trimmed by 8 bases and J by 9 bases, 2 bases remained unmatched. CDR3 length: 11 residues. Germline assignment: CDR1 MDHEN and CDR2 SYDVKM. The CDR3 region is CASEQGAEQFF. The DNA for the CDR3 is TGTGCCAGCGAACAGGGGGCTGAGCAGTTCTTC.

The V and J genes are TRBV6-5 and TRBJ2-7; 10 bases are shared with TRBD2. V gave up 4 bases and J gave up 7 bases; unmatched junction bases: 13. This CDR3 has 16 residues. Germline assignment: CDR1 MNHEY and CDR2 SVGAGI. CDR3 nucleotide sequence: TGTGCCAGCAGTTCCCTTAGCGGGAGGATTCAGCGGGAGCAGTACTTC. This gives the protein CASSSLSGRIQREQYF.

The CDR3 here is CASSPTGFSQPQHF. The CDR3 DNA is TGTGCCAGCAGCCCAACAGGGTTCTCCCAGCCCCAGCATTTT. V gene TRBV11-2 combines with J gene TRBJ1-5; maybe TRBD1 (6 bases). The germline V and J ends were trimmed by 5 bases and 7 bases, with 15 bases remaining between them. The CDR3 is 14 amino acids. Germline assignment: CDR1 SGHAT and CDR2 FQNNGV.

The J gene is TRBJ2-7, the V gene TRBV18; maybe TRBD1 (5 bases). Germline CDR1 reads KGHSH; CDR2 reads LQKENI. Trimming stripped 2 bases from V and 2 bases from J, with 16 bases between. CDR3 size: 16 residues. The CDR3 is CASSPLVSGPAYEQYF. The CDR3 nucleotides read TGTGCCAGCTCACCATTGGTGTCAGGGCCGGCCTACGAGCAGTACTTC.

The chain links TRBV27 to TRBJ1-1; D is perhaps TRBD1 (5 bases). The CDR3 spans 14 residues. Trimming left V 7 bases short and J 0 bases short, with 12 bases between. The germline gives CDR1 MNHEY, CDR2 SMNVEV (reference sequence). Here the CDR3 DNA reads TGTGCCAGCAAAAGGGGAAAGATGAACACTGAAGCTTTCTTT. Protein product: CASKRGKMNTEAFF.

The rearrangement joins TRBV18 to TRBJ2-1; tentatively, D is TRBD2 (6 bases). Germline values: CDR1 KGHSH, CDR2 LQKENI. The CDR3 loop spans 16 amino acids. Between the trimmed V and J ends, which lost 0 bases and 3 bases, there was a span of 12 bases. CDR3 sequence (DNA): TGTGCCAGCTCACCACCAAGGCCGGGAGTCTACAATGAGCAGTTCTTC. Amino acids: CASSPPRPGVYNEQFF.

The genes are TRBV29-1 and TRBJ2-2; 15 bases line up with TRBD2. The germline V gene encodes CDR1 SQVTM and CDR2 ANQGSEA. J gave up 1 base and V 4 bases, and 7 bases lay outside the gene matches. The CDR3 loop spans 18 amino acids. As DNA, the CDR3 is TGCAGCGTTGTGTTGGGACTAGCGGGAGGTTGGAACACCGGGGAGCTGTTTTTT. As protein: CSVVLGLAGGWNTGELFF.

This rearrangement joins TRBV28 to TRBJ2-4; 7 nucleotides line up with TRBD1. CDR3 length: 16 residues. Germline CDR1 and CDR2: MDHEN and SYDVKM. Unmatched junction bases numbered 9, after V lost 7 bases and J lost 0 bases. The CDR3 is CASKKGARGAKNIQYF. CDR3 bases: TGTGCCAGCAAAAAGGGGGCCCGGGGAGCCAAAAACATTCAGTACTTC.